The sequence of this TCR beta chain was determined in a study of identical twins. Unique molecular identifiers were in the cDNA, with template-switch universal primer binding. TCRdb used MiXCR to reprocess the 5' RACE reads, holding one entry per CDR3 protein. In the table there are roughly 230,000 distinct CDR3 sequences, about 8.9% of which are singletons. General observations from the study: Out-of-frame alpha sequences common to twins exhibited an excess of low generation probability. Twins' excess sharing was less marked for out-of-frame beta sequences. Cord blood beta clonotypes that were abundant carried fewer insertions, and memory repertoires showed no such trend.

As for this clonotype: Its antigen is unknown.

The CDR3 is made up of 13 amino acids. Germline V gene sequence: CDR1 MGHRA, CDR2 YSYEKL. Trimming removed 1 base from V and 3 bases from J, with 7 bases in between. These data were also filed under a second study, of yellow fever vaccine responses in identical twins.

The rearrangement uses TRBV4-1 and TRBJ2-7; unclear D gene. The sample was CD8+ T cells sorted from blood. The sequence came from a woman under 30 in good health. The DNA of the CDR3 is TGCGCCAGCAGCCAAGGTTGGGGCTACGAGCAGTACTTC. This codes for CASSQGWGYEQYF.